The rows below give T cell receptor beta chains drawn from one sample of a study of T cell responses to AZD1222 COVID-19 vaccine. Sequencing used immunoSEQ multiplex PCR; TCRdb keeps in-frame clones, though not all of them. The data contain 110,000 to 150,000 clones, over 80% of them singletons. Sequencing used peripheral blood, obtained 28 days after the second AZD1222 dose. These receptor sequences come from an adult who received the AZD1222 COVID-19 vaccine. Each CDR3 is given with its conserved first and last residue.

j_call | v_call | cdr3_aa
TRBJ2-5 | TRBV12-3/TRBV12-4 | CATTPRQQETQYF
TRBJ1-4 | TRBV28 | CASSLHLNEKLFF
TRBJ1-1 | TRBV3-1/TRBV3-2 | CASSQGGGQGKGAFF
TRBJ1-5 | TRBV3-1/TRBV3-2 | CASSREGQWQPQHF
TRBJ1-3 | TRBV7-9 | CASSHPLDRAGNTIYF
TRBJ1-5 | TRBV30 | CAWSVAGIEPQHF
TRBJ1-6 | TRBV7-2 | CASSPGQLYNSPLHF
TRBJ1-4 | TRBV29-1 | CSAIGEWSEKLFF
TRBJ2-1 | TRBV13 | CASSLGFSDEQFF
TRBJ1-1 | TRBV6-5 | CAISRVGGTEAFF
TRBJ2-2 | TRBV30 | CAWSVQRTGELFF
TRBJ1-2 | TRBV25-1 | CASSDRGAYGYTF
TRBJ2-3 | TRBV7-9 | CASSFSITDTQYF
TRBJ1-5 | TRBV5-1 | CASSLGEGQPQHF
TRBJ1-5 | TRBV28 | CASTRGMGNQPQHF
TRBJ1-6 | TRBV28 | CASSLLYRPLHF
TRBJ1-1 | TRBV10-3 | CAISQGQPLNTEAFF
TRBJ1-5 | TRBV15 | CATSTPLGGQPQHF
TRBJ1-2 | TRBV4-3 | CASSHLGTGNYGYTF
TRBJ2-2 | TRBV27 | CASSTIQTGELFF
TRBJ1-2 | TRBV18 | CASSQNRREGGYTF
TRBJ2-7 | TRBV30 | CAWSVWGNRGTEQYF
TRBJ1-2 | TRBV18 | CASSPPGAVYGYTF
TRBJ1-1 | TRBV5-4 | CASSPGGVMNTEAFF
TRBJ1-4 | TRBV5-1 | CASSPSPGGEEEKLFF
TRBJ1-2 | TRBV2 | CASRPTDGYTF
TRBJ1-2 | TRBV9 | CASSGDRGQRVGYTF
TRBJ1-2 | TRBV24-1 | CATSDSGTANYGYTF
TRBJ2-5 | TRBV7-9 | CASSLGGGPETQYF
TRBJ2-3 | TRBV28 | CASSTRTTGVEADTQYF
TRBJ1-4 | TRBV21-1 | CASSKEGATNEKLFF
TRBJ2-5 | TRBV18 | CASSPPTGVQETQYF
TRBJ1-2 | TRBV14 | CASSQGLGAYGYTF
TRBJ1-6 | TRBV5-1 | CASSLGVDSPLHF
TRBJ1-5 | TRBV28 | CASSADRSNQPQHF
TRBJ2-7 | TRBV4-3 | CASSQDRYSSYEQYF
TRBJ2-2 | TRBV7-3 | CASSFRASGSTGELFF
TRBJ1-2 | TRBV18 | CASSPSEGANYGYTF